The clone carrying this T cell receptor beta chain has only a few counts. What it binds is unknown. The sample belongs to a study of T cell responses to AZD1222 COVID-19 vaccine. Study-wide results and limits: In a largely white British group with more females than males, clonal diversity was possibly underestimated. With two AZD1222 doses given, Spike-specific TCR breadth and depth both rose. Scientists sampled the repertoires only once the peak T cell response had passed. At study baseline, merely several AZD1222 recipients were seropositive.

Germline V gives CDR1 SGHTA, CDR2 FQGNSA. The CDR3 runs to 13 residues. Deletions cut 2 bases from V and 4 bases from J, with 6 bases between. This table comes from immunoSEQ multiplex PCR, and its TCRdb copy is limited to in-frame clones, with some not included. The repertoire consists of 150,000 to 200,000 clones, with over 70% occurring once and the leading ten covering 2.5% to 3%. The chain links TRBV7-2 to TRBJ1-3; D not resolved. The sample was peripheral blood, taken on day 0 of MenACWY control vaccination. This TCR derives from an adult in good health. CDR3 bases: TGTGCCAGCAGCTTATGGCGGGGAAACACCATATATTTT. Its translation is CASSLWRGNTIYF.